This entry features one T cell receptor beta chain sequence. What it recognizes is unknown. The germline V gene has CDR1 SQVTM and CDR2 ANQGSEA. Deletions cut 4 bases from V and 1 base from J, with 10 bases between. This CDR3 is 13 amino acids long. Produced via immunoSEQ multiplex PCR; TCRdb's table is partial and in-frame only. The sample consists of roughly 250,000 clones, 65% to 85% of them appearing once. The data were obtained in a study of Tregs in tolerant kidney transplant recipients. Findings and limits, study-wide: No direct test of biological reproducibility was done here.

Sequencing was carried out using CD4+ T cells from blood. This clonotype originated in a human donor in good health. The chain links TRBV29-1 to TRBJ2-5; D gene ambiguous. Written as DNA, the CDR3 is TGCAGCGTTGCCAGACAACCCCAAGAGACCCAGTACTTC. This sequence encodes CSVARQPQETQYF.